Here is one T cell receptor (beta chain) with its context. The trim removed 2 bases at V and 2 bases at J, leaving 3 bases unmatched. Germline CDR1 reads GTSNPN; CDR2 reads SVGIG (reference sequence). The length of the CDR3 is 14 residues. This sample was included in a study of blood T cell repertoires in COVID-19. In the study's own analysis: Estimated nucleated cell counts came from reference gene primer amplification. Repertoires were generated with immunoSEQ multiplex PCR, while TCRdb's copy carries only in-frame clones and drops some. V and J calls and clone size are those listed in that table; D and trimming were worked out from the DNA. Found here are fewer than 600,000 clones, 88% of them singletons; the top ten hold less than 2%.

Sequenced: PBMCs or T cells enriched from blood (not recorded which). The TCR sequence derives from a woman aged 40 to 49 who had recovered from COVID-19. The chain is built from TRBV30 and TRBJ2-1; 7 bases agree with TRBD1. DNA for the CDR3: TGTGCCTGGAGTCCAGGGGGAACCTACAATGAGCAGTTCTTC. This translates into CAWSPGGTYNEQFF.